The 10 T cell receptor beta chains presented below share a single source sample, sequenced in a study of tumor-infiltrating lymphocytes in oesophageal squamous cell carcinoma. Using its own MiXCR run on the PCR reads, TCRdb lists one record per CDR3 protein. The table includes 20,000 to 25,000 distinct CDR3 sequences, 34% detected once. The sample consisted of esophageal tumor tissue. The receptors were gathered from a female donor with esophageal squamous cell carcinoma.

This clonotype was observed at least ten times. This chain uses TRBV6-1 with TRBJ1-1; D is undetermined. Germline lookup yields CDR1 MNHNS and CDR2 SASEGT. The CDR3 totals 14 residues. Trimming took 2 bases from V and 6 from J, leaving 13 bases between them. CDR3 loop: CASSEPNPAAEAFF. The CDR3 DNA sequence: TGTGCCAGCAGTGAACCGAACCCAGCCGCTGAAGCTTTCTTT.

This sequence joins TRBV7-2 and TRBJ1-6; D gene unclear. TRBJ2-7 matches the DNA end more closely, so the J call is doubtful. This CDR3 contains 14 residues. Germline V gene sequence: CDR1 SGHTA, CDR2 FQGNSA. The chain's CDR3 is CASSLRALPNEQYF. CDR3 bases: TGTGCCAGCAGCTTACGGGCTCTCCCGAACGAGCAGTACTTC.

Points on this clonotype: The CDR3 end shows no conserved phenylalanine or tryptophan, and so a read error is likely. The DNA is omitted, as the CDR3 cannot be located on it reliably, and the CDR3 follows TCRdb's listing. This chain joins TRBV11-2 and TRBJ1-1. Ends included, the CDR3 has 21 residues. The germline V gene encodes CDR1 SGHAT and CDR2 FQNNGV. The CDR3 loop is CASSLYRLAGSSEAGEQFFGP.

The V gene is TRBV2, the J gene TRBJ2-1; a possible D gene is TRBD2 (6 bases). The J call is uncertain, as TRBJ2-5 better fits the DNA end. CDR3 length: 16 residues. The germline gives CDR1 SNHLY, CDR2 FYNNEI. CDR3 nucleotides: TGTGCCAGCAGTGCATCAAGCGGGTTTTCGCAAGAGACCCAGTACTTC. Amino acid sequence: CASSASSGFSQETQYF.

In its sample, this clonotype was seen a few times. The chain recombines TRBV27 with TRBJ2-4, with 9 nucleotides matching TRBD1. Germline trimming cut 7 bases from V and 13 bases from J; bases unmatched to any gene: 17. Germline V gene data show CDR1 as MNHEY and CDR2 as SMNVEV (reference sequence). The length of the CDR3 is 15 residues. The CDR3 protein is CASNLRDRGVNEQYF. CDR3 sequence (DNA): TGTGCCAGCAACCTAAGAGACAGGGGGGTTAATGAGCAGTACTTC.

At least ten counts were recorded for this clonotype. The genes are TRBV11-2 and TRBJ1-1; D remains unclear. The CDR3 totals 13 residues. The V gene lost 5 bases and the J gene lost 0 bases, with 7 bases spanning the gap. Looked up from germline, CDR1 is SGHAT and CDR2 is FQNNGV. CDR3 sequence reads: CASSQNMNTEAFF. In DNA form, the CDR3 reads TGTGCCAGCAGCCAAAATATGAACACTGAAGCTTTCTTT.

Within the sample, this clonotype is medium-sized. The rearrangement joins TRBV7-9 to TRBJ2-1; D possibly corresponds to TRBD2 (5 bases). Germline CDR1 and CDR2: SEHNR and FQNEAQ (reference sequence). The CDR3 totals 14 residues. The V gene lost 7 bases and the J gene lost 3 bases, with 13 bases spanning the gap. The CDR3 spells CASTMGGFYNEQFF. The CDR3, as DNA: TGTGCCAGCACAATGGGCGGGTTCTACAATGAGCAGTTCTTC.

V and J are TRBV19 and TRBJ2-1; D is unclear. The CDR3 has 15 amino acids. Germline assignment: CDR1 LNHDA and CDR2 SQIVND (reference sequence). V lost 6 bases and J lost 2, with 14 bases in between. CDR3 region: CASRPGFSTYNEQFF. CDR3 sequence (DNA): TGTGCCAGTAGGCCCGGGTTTAGCACCTACAATGAGCAGTTCTTC.

This clonotype was recorded many times. A much larger clone sits a single nucleotide away, making a read error possible. V usage is TRBV6-1 and J usage is TRBJ2-5; 10 nucleotides align to TRBD1. The V and J ends lost 6 bases and 11 bases, in that order; junction bases with no gene match: 24. Germline CDR1 is MNHNS and CDR2 is SASEGT. The CDR3 extends over 18 amino acids. This CDR3 is CASRKGQGIGGGNNEQYF. In DNA form, the CDR3 reads TGTGCCAGCAGGAAGGGACAGGGGATAGGTGGTGGCAACAATGAGCAGTACTTC.

This clonotype was recorded at least ten times. CDR3 protein: CATSDLRGSGANVLTF. The DNA for the CDR3 is TGTGCCACCAGTGATTTGAGGGGTTCTGGGGCCAACGTCCTGACTTTC. The chain links TRBV24-1 to TRBJ2-6, with D perhaps matching TRBD1 (5 bases). The V gene's germline CDR1 is KGHDR and CDR2 SFDVKD. Trimming cost V 0 bases and J 1 base, with 6 bases left between them. The CDR3 loop spans 16 amino acids.